This TCR beta chain was documented in a study of cytomegalovirus exposure and HLA in healthy donors. About the study: A previous analysis identified around 120 million unique TCR beta sequences derived from around 200 million T cells. Overall study results and limits: In vitro confirmation showed a few CMV-associated chains to be CMV antigen specific. As was reported, the HLA-A and HLA-B alleles of most subjects were accurately predicted from TCR beta sequences. CMV serostatus stood as the only immune exposure information on hand.

Germline values: CDR1 SGHAT, CDR2 FQNNGV. The CDR3 has 15 amino acids. V lost 5 bases, J lost 0 bases, and 10 bases lay in between. Comment on this clone: The antigen remains undetermined.

PCR amplification relied on 60 Vbeta primers (plus 13 Jbeta primers). Method: immunoSEQ multiplex PCR; TCRdb's copy keeps in-frame clones and lacks some. The repertoire holds around 230,000 clones, with 75% to 80% as singletons. The receptor was derived from a male donor in good health and CMV-seronegative. The sequenced sample was PBMCs. This chain joins TRBV11-2 and TRBJ1-4; D ambiguous. CDR3 nucleotides: TGTGCCAGCAGCCCCTGGGCCCCAACTAATGAAAAACTGTTTTTT. Residues: CASSPWAPTNEKLFF.